Listed here are 16 T cell receptor beta chains from one sample, sequenced in a study of post-analysis software for immune sequencing data. The library was made from cDNA and included unique molecular identifiers. TCRdb redid the calling of the PCR reads with MiXCR, one entry per CDR3 protein. The profile shows around 150,000 distinct CDR3 sequences, under 40% of them singletons. The source was blood, collected after autologous hematopoietic stem cell transplantation. The source is a girl aged 5-17 years with multiple sclerosis.

There are a few counts of this clonotype. The genes are TRBV11-2 and TRBJ2-4; D unclear. V was cut by 1 base and J by 1 base, with 8 bases left in between. From germline, CDR1 is SGHAT and CDR2 FQNNGV. There are 15 residues in the CDR3. The CDR3, as DNA: TGTGCCAGCAGCTTAGGTCAGGCCGCCAAAAACATTCAGTACTTC. Encoded protein: CASSLGQAAKNIQYF.

CDR3 coding DNA: TGTGCCAGTAGCCCCGGGACCCACCGTAGTGAGCAGTTCTTC. Encoded protein: CASSPGTHRSEQFF. The chain recombines TRBV19 with TRBJ2-1; D is perhaps TRBD1 or TRBD2 (5 bases each). The CDR3 is made up of 14 amino acids. Germline CDR1 LNHDA, CDR2 SQIVND (reference sequence). The V gene lost 6 bases and the J gene lost 9 bases, with 18 bases spanning the gap.

The count of this clonotype is one. V is TRBV11-2 and J is TRBJ1-1; no reliable D call. The CDR3 spans 13 residues. Germline V gives CDR1 SGHAT, CDR2 FQNNGV. Trimming cost V 5 bases and J 3 bases, with 10 bases left between them. The DNA of the CDR3 is TGTGCCAGCAGCCCGAAGCGGGACACTGAAGCTTTCTTT. This translates into CASSPKRDTEAFF.

CDR3 in DNA: TGTGCCAGCAGTTTCCGGGCAGGGATCGGGAACGAGCAGTACTTC. This codes for CASSFRAGIGNEQYF. V is TRBV12-3 or TRBV12-4 and J is TRBJ2-5; the D gene could be TRBD1 or TRBD2 (5 bases each). Gene TRBJ2-7 matches the end of the DNA better, so the J call may be wrong. This CDR3 has 15 amino acids.

This clonotype appeared a few times. The V gene is TRBV29-1, the J gene TRBJ2-5, with 9 positions matching TRBD2. The CDR3 sequence is 15 residues long. Per the germline V gene, CDR1 is SQVTM and CDR2 is ANQGSEA. V shed 5 bases and J 3 bases; nucleotides not matched to a gene: 10. The CDR3 here is CSVNLAGFLEETQYF. Written as DNA, the CDR3 is TGCAGCGTTAATCTAGCGGGATTTTTAGAAGAGACCCAGTACTTC.

This clonotype has a handful of counts. The rearrangement links TRBV28 to TRBJ2-1; 8 nucleotides agree with TRBD1. Per the germline V gene, CDR1 is MDHEN and CDR2 is SYDVKM. The CDR3 has 15 amino acids. J gave up 5 bases and V 6 bases, and 9 bases lay outside the gene matches. The CDR3, as DNA: TGTGCCAGCAGCTCCACGGGGACAGGTGACAATGAGCAGTTCTTC. Protein: CASSSTGTGDNEQFF.

CDR3 sequence (DNA): TGTGCCAGCAGCCAAGATCCAAGACTAGCCGGTGAGCAGTTCTTC. Amino acids: CASSQDPRLAGEQFF. The chain recombines TRBV3-1 with TRBJ2-1; 7 nucleotides match TRBD2. Unmatched junction bases numbered 8, after V lost 0 bases and J lost 9 bases. CDR1 is LGHDT, CDR2 YNNKEL, per germline (reference sequence). The CDR3 runs to 15 residues.

Turning to this clonotype: A read error may explain this, as a much larger clone is one base away. This chain joins TRBV27 and TRBJ2-7; TRBD1 might be the D (5 bases). Germline assignment: CDR1 MNHEY and CDR2 SMNVEV (reference sequence). The CDR3 extends over 15 amino acids. V was shortened by 6 bases and J by 2 bases, with 17 bases between the two germline ends. CDR3 bases: TGTGCCAGCAGAATGAGGACAACCCCAACCTACGAGCAGTACTTC. The encoded protein is CASRMRTTPTYEQYF.

This clonotype was seen ten or more times. The chain is built from TRBV4-1 and TRBJ1-1, with a weak D call TRBD1 (6 bases). The CDR3 has 14 residues. Germline lookup yields CDR1 MGHRA and CDR2 YSYEKL. Trimming pared 1 base from V and 4 bases from J, leaving 10 bases between. The CDR3 DNA reads TGCGCCAGCAGCCAAGTGCAGGGGATCACTGAAGCTTTCTTT. Amino acids: CASSQVQGITEAFF.

The rearrangement joins TRBV7-9 to TRBJ2-1; TRBD2 aligns across 9 bases. CDR3 length: 15 amino acids. J was trimmed by 2 bases and V by 6 bases; bases with no gene match: 5. Looked up from germline, CDR1 is SEHNR and CDR2 is FQNEAQ (reference sequence). CDR3 loop: CASSISGRPYNEQFF. In DNA form, the CDR3 reads TGTGCCAGCAGTATTAGCGGGAGACCCTACAATGAGCAGTTCTTC. Combining the CDR3 with reference TRBV7-9 and TRBJ2-1 gives the whole variable domain DTGVSQNPRHKITKRGQNVTFRCDPISEHNRLYWYRQTLGQGPEFLTYFQNEAQLEKSRLLSDRFSAERPKGSFSTLEIQRTEQGDSAMYLCASSISGRPYNEQFFGPGTRLTVL.

This clonotype was counted a few times. V is TRBV14 and J is TRBJ1-2; D gene uncertain. V lost 1 base and J lost 3, with 9 bases in between. Looked up from germline, CDR1 is SGHDN and CDR2 is FVKESK. The length of the CDR3 is 14 residues. The CDR3 nucleotides are TGTGCCAGCAGCCAAGTACACGGGGACTATGGCTACACCTTC. Translating gives CASSQVHGDYGYTF.

The chain joins TRBV29-1 to TRBJ1-1; 8 positions agree with TRBD1. Germline assignment: CDR1 SQVTM and CDR2 ANQGSEA. The V segment lost 2 bases and the J segment 7 bases; nucleotides outside the gene matches: 6. The CDR3 loop spans 13 amino acids. CDR3 amino acids: CSVEFRGPGEAFF. As DNA, the CDR3 is TGCAGCGTTGAATTCAGGGGGCCTGGTGAAGCTTTCTTT.

Only a few counts were recorded for this clonotype. This rearrangement joins TRBV20-1 to TRBJ2-7, with a tentative D call TRBD2 (5 bases). V was clipped by 5 bases and J by 2 bases, with 16 bases between them. The CDR3 contains 14 residues. CDR1 DFQATT and CDR2 SNEGSKA come from the germline V gene (reference sequence). CDR3 amino acids: CSAYQRDSPYEQYF. For the CDR3, the DNA is TGCAGTGCTTATCAACGGGATTCTCCCTACGAGCAGTACTTC.

This clonotype came up a few times. The chain combines TRBV7-9 with TRBJ2-3; perhaps TRBD2 as D (6 bases). This CDR3 contains 14 residues. Germline values: CDR1 SEHNR, CDR2 FQNEAQ (reference sequence). V was pared by 6 bases and J by 2 bases, with 12 bases between. CDR3 nucleotide sequence: TGTGCCAGCAGGAATAGCGGCCACACAGATACGCAGTATTTT. Its translation is CASRNSGHTDTQYF. Together with reference TRBV7-9 and TRBJ2-3, the CDR3 gives the full variable domain: DTGVSQNPRHKITKRGQNVTFRCDPISEHNRLYWYRQTLGQGPEFLTYFQNEAQLEKSRLLSDRFSAERPKGSFSTLEIQRTEQGDSAMYLCASRNSGHTDTQYFGPGTRLTVL.

The genes are TRBV24-1 and TRBJ2-3, with D perhaps TRBD1 (5 bases). The CDR3 is made up of 13 amino acids. Trimming left V 9 bases short and J 4 bases short, with 13 bases between. Germline-derived CDR1 and CDR2 are KGHDR and SFDVKD. The CDR3 region is CATGLAGSDTQYF. Here the CDR3 DNA reads TGTGCCACCGGGCTCGCAGGGTCAGATACGCAGTATTTT.

The chain is built from TRBV24-1 and TRBJ1-6; D unresolved. The V and J ends lost 0 bases and 0 bases respectively, with 8 bases between them. This CDR3 is 17 amino acids long. CDR1 KGHDR and CDR2 SFDVKD come from the germline V gene. In nucleotides, the CDR3 is TGTGCCACCAGTGATTTGGAGGGAAGCTCCTATAATTCACCCCTCCACTTT. It translates to CATSDLEGSSYNSPLHF.